This T cell receptor (beta chain) was identified during a study of blood T cells in healthy people across ages. Overall study results and limits: Per-million-T-cell TCR beta diversity fell roughly linearly with age.

A word on this clonotype: The antigen is undetermined.

Sample-barcoded 5' priming and a J-beta primer mix drove a second PCR of roughly 7 to 11 cycles. TCRdb re-analysed the 5' RACE reads in MiXCR, keeping a single row per CDR3 protein. The table lists approximately 800,000 distinct CDR3 sequences, roughly 50% of them singletons. The V and J ends lost 5 bases and 7 bases, in that order; junction bases with no gene match: 12. The CDR3 loop spans 15 amino acids. V is TRBV12-3 or TRBV12-4 and J is TRBJ2-7; 9 bases match TRBD2. This TCR was sampled from an elderly man in good health. The sequenced sample consisted of blood. CDR3 coding DNA: TGTGCCAGCAGTCCCCAAGTAGCGGGAGTAGGGGAGCAGTACTTC. It translates to CASSPQVAGVGEQYF.